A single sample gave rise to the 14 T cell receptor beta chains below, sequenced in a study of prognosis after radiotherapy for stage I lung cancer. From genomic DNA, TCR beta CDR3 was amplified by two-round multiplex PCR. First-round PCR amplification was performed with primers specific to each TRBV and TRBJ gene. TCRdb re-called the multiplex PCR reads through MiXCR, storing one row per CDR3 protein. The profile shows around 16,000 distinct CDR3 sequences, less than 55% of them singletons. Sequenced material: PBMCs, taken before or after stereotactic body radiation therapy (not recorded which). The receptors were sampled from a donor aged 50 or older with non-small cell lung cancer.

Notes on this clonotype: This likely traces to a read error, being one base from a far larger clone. The CDR3 coding sequence is TGTGCCAGCAGTGAAGAGTCTTTTAGCGGAGACTACGAGCAGTACTTC. It yields the protein CASSEESFSGDYEQYF. The chain is built from TRBV6-2 or TRBV6-3 and TRBJ2-7, with D possibly being TRBD2 (6 bases). V gave up 5 bases and J gave up 3 bases, with 20 bases separating them. CDR1 is MNHEY, CDR2 SVGEGT, per germline. This CDR3 has 16 residues.

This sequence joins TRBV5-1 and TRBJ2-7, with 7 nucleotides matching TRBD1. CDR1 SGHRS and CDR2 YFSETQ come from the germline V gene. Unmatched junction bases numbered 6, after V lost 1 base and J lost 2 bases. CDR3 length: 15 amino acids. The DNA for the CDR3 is TGCGCCAGCAGCTTGCTTGGACAGGTGGCCTACGAGCAGTACTTC. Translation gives CASSLLGQVAYEQYF.

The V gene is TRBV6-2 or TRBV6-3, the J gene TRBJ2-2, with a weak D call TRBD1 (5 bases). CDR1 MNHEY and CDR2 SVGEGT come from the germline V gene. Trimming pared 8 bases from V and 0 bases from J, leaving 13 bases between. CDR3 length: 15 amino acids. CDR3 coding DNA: TGTGCCAGCGGGGCTTATCAAGCGAACACCGGGGAGCTGTTTTTT. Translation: CASGAYQANTGELFF.

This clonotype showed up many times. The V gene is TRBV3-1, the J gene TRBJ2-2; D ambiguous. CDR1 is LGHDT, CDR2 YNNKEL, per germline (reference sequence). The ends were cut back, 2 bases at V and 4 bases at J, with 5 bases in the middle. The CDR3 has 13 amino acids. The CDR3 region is CASSQFLTGELFF. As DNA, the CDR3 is TGTGCCAGCAGCCAATTCCTCACCGGGGAGCTGTTTTTT.

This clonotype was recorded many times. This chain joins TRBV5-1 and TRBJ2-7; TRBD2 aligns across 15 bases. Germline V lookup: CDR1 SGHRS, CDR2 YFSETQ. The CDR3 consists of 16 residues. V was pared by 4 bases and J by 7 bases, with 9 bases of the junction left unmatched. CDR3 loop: CASSITGTSGGYEQYF. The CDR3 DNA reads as TGCGCCAGCAGCATCACCGGGACTAGCGGGGGGTATGAGCAGTACTTC.

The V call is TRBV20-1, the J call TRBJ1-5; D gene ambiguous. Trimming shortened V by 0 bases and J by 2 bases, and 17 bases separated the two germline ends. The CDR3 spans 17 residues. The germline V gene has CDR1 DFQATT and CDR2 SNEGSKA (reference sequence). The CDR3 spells CSARDVAGGMGNQPQHF. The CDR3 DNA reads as TGCAGTGCTAGAGATGTGGCAGGAGGTATGGGCAATCAGCCCCAGCATTTT.

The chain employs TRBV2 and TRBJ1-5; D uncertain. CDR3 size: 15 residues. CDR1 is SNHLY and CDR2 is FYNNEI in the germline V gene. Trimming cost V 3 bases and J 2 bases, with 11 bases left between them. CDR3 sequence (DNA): TGTGCCAGCAGTGAGTGGCGGGGTGGCAATCAGCCCCAGCATTTT. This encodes CASSEWRGGNQPQHF.

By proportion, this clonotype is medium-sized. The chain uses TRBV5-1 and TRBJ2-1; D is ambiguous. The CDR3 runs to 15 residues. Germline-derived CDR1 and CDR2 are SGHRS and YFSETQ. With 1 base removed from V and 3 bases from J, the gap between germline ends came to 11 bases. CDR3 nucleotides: TGCGCCAGCAGCTTGATCCCCGATGGCTACAATGAGCAGTTCTTC. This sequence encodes CASSLIPDGYNEQFF.

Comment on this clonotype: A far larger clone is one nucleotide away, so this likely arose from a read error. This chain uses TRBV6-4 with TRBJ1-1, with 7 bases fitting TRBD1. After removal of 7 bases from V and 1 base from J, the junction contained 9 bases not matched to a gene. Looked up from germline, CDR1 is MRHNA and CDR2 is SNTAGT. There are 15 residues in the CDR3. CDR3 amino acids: CASILDRDTNTEAFF. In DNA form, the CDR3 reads TGTGCCAGCATACTCGACAGGGATACGAACACTGAAGCTTTCTTT.

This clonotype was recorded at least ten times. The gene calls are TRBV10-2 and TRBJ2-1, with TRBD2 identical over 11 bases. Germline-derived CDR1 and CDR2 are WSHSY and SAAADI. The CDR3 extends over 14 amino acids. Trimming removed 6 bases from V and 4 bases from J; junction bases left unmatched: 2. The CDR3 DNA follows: TGCGCCAGCAGACTAGCGGGAGATTACAATGAGCAGTTCTTC. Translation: CASRLAGDYNEQFF.

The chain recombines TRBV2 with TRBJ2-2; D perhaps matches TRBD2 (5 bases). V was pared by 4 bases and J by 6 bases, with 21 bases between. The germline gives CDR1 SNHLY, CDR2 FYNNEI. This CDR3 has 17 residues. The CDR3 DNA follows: TGTGCCAGCAGTGTTCACGGGATCGAAAAAAAGGCCGGGGAGCTGTTTTTT. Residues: CASSVHGIEKKAGELFF.

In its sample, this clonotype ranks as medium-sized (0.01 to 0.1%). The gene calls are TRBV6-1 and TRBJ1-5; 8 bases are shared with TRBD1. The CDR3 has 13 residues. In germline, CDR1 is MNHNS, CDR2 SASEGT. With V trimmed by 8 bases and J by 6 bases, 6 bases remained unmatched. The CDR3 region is CASGQGRGQPQHF. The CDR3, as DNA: TGTGCCAGCGGACAGGGCAGGGGTCAGCCCCAGCATTTT.

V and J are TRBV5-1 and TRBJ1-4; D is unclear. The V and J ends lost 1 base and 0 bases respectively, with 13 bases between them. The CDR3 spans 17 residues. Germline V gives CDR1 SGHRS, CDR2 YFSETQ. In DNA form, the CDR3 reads TGCGCCAGCAGCTTGTCTATCGACGGGGCAACTAATGAAAAACTGTTTTTT. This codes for CASSLSIDGATNEKLFF.

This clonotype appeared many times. CDR3 amino acids: CASSLLNGELFF. Here the CDR3 DNA reads TGCGCCAGCAGCCTACTGAACGGGGAGCTGTTTTTT. The chain couples TRBV4-1 to TRBJ2-2, with no clear D. The germline CDR1 and CDR2 sequences are MGHRA and YSYEKL. The CDR3 totals 12 residues. Trimming took off 4 bases at V and 7 bases at J, with 7 bases between the two ends.